This is a list of T cell receptor beta chains from one sample in a study of blood T cells in healthy people across ages. In TCRdb, the 5' RACE reads were re-called with MiXCR into one record per CDR3 protein. The sample holds 600,000 to 850,000 distinct CDR3 sequences; 40% to 45% are singletons and the top ten take 20%. Sequenced: blood. The receptors derive from a woman aged 55-70 years in good health. Each CDR3 is given with its conserved first and last residue. A D gene is named only where the DNA matches it firmly. Only part of the rows carry a size: once, few, many, or a class if the clone is expanded.

D	V	J	length	size	CDR3	DNA
NA	TRBV5-6	TRBJ1-2	12	NA	CASSPGLTAYTF	TGTGCCAGCAGCCCGGGCCTTACTGCCTACACCTTC
TRBD2	TRBV25-1	TRBJ2-5	14	few	CASSWPSGVETQYF	TGTGCCAGCAGTTGGCCTAGCGGGGTTGAGACCCAGTACTTC
TRBD2	TRBV13	TRBJ2-3	20	few	CASSLAPRTSGGLSTDTQYF	TGTGCCAGCAGCTTAGCCCCCCGGACTAGCGGGGGGCTAAGCACAGATACGCAGTATTTT
NA	TRBV5-5	TRBJ2-2	13	few	CASSLWGTGELFF	TGTGCCAGCAGCTTATGGGGCACCGGGGAGCTGTTTTTT
NA	TRBV6-6	TRBJ1-6	16	NA	CASSRDGSSYNSPLHF	TGTGCCAGCAGTCGGGACGGGAGCTCCTATAATTCACCCCTCCACTTT
NA	TRBV15	TRBJ2-1	15	NA	CATSRENGGYNEQFF	TGTGCCACCAGCAGAGAGAACGGAGGCTACAATGAGCAGTTCTTC
TRBD2	TRBV20-1	TRBJ2-1	15	many	CSARGTSDSYNEQFF	TGCAGTGCTAGAGGAACTAGCGACTCCTACAATGAGCAGTTCTTC
TRBD2	TRBV20-1	TRBJ2-1	18	few	CSAPLGTSGGALYNEQFF	TGCAGTGCTCCACTCGGGACTAGCGGGGGGGCCCTATACAATGAGCAGTTCTTC
NA	TRBV6-6	TRBJ1-4	17	NA	CASSYASLRLRDEKLFF	TGTGCCAGCAGTTACGCCTCACTCCGCCTGCGGGATGAAAAACTGTTTTTT
NA	TRBV6-2/TRBV6-3	TRBJ2-7	14	NA	CASSYAGNSYEQYF	TGTGCCAGCAGTTACGCAGGGAACTCCTACGAGCAGTACTTC
TRBD1	TRBV25-1	TRBJ2-5	16	NA	CASSLIGTGGQETQYF	TGTGCCAGCAGTCTTATCGGGACAGGGGGACAAGAGACCCAGTACTTC
TRBD2	TRBV6-5	TRBJ2-1	15	NA	CASSYTAGGGHEQFF	TGTGCCAGCAGTTACACAGCGGGAGGCGGCCATGAGCAGTTCTTC
NA	TRBV6-2/TRBV6-3	TRBJ2-5	14	NA	CARSFARGTETQYF	TGTGCCCGCAGTTTCGCTAGGGGGACGGAGACCCAGTACTTC
NA	TRBV3-1	TRBJ1-5	15	NA	CASSQDMGSGQPQHF	TGTGCCAGCAGCCAAGATATGGGGAGCGGTCAGCCCCAGCATTTT
NA	TRBV11-2	TRBJ2-7	13	few	CASSFSTDYEQYF	TGTGCCAGCAGCTTCAGCACAGACTACGAGCAGTACTTC
TRBD1	TRBV25-1	TRBJ1-2	14	few	CASTGQTSNYGYTF	TGTGCCAGCACGGGACAGACCTCGAACTATGGCTACACCTTC
NA	TRBV7-2	TRBJ2-3	16	NA	CASSLSPTGSTDTQYF	TGTGCCAGCAGCTTATCTCCGACAGGTAGCACAGATACGCAGTATTTT
TRBD1	TRBV29-1	TRBJ2-3	15	NA	CSVGGKGRGPDTQYF	TGCAGCGTTGGGGGGAAAGGCAGGGGGCCAGATACGCAGTATTTT